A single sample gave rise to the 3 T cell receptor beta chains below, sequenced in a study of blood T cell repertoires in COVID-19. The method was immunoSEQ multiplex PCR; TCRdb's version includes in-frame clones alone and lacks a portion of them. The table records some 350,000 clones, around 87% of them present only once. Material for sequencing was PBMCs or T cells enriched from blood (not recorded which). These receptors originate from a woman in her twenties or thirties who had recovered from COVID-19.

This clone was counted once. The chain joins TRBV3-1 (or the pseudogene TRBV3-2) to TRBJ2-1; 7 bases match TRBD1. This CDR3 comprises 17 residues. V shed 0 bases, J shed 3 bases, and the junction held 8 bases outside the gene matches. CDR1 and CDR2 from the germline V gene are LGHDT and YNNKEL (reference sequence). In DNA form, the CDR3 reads TGTGCCAGCAGCCAAGATATCCGGACAGGTGTCTACAATGAGCAGTTCTTC. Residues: CASSQDIRTGVYNEQFF.

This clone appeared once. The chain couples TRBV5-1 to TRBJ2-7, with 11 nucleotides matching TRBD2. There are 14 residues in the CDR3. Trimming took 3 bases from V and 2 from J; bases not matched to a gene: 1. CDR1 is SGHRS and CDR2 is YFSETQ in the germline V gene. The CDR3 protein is CASSYSGGAYEQYF. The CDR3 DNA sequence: TGCGCCAGCAGCTATAGCGGGGGGGCCTACGAGCAGTACTTC. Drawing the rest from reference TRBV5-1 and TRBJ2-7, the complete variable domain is KAGVTQTPRYLIKTRGQQVTLSCSPISGHRSVSWYQQTPGQGLQFLFEYFSETQRNKGNFPGRFSGRQFSNSRSEMNVSTLELGDSALYLCASSYSGGAYEQYFGPGTRLTVT.

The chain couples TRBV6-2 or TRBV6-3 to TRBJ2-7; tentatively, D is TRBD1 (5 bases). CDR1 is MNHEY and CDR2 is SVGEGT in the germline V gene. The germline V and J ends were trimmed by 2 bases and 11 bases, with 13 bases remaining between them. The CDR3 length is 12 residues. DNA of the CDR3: TGTGCCAGCAGTTACCTGCAGGGAAAGAAGTACTTC. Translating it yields CASSYLQGKKYF.